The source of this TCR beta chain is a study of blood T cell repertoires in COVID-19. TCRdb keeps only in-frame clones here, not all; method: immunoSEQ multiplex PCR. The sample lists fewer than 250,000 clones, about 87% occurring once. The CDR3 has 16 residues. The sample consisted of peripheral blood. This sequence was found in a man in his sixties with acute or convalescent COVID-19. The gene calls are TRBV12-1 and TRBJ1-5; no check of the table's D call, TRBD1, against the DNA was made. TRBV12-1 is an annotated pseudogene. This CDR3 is CASSPGGQSSNQPQHF. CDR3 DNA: TGTGCCAGCAGCCCTGGGGGACAGAGCAGCAATCAGCCCCAGCATTTT.